These 9 T cell receptor beta chains share one sample of origin, sequenced in a study of blood T cells in healthy people across ages. Primed by a sample-barcoded 5' primer and a J-beta primer mix, a second PCR proceeded for 7 to 11 cycles. Each CDR3 protein is one row after TCRdb ran MiXCR on the 5' RACE reads. The top ten clones hold about 21% of a sample with approximately 2,000,000 distinct CDR3 sequences, 30% to 40% of them seen once. Sequenced sample: blood. Source of these receptors: a human donor in good health.

The CDR3 DNA is TGCGCCAGCAGCCAAGGCAGGGGCGGTTGGAATGGCTACACCTTC. Protein sequence: CASSQGRGGWNGYTF. V usage is TRBV4-3 and J usage is TRBJ1-2, with a possible D match to TRBD1 (6 bases). Germline CDR1 is LGHNA and CDR2 is YSLEER. The ends were cut back, 1 base at V and 6 bases at J, with 15 bases in the middle. The CDR3 is made up of 15 amino acids.

This clonotype has more than one count but fewer than ten. This rearrangement joins TRBV12-3 or TRBV12-4 to TRBJ2-7; 8 bases agree with TRBD1. The junction had 9 bases not matched to a gene; V was cut back by 2 bases and J by 3 bases. The CDR3 runs 16 residues. The CDR3 is CASSLRWQGADYEQYF. CDR3 bases: TGTGCCAGCAGTTTAAGGTGGCAGGGGGCTGACTACGAGCAGTACTTC.

CDR3 residues: CASSQDPGTVYEQYF. In DNA form, the CDR3 reads TGTGCCAGCAGCCAAGACCCAGGGACAGTCTACGAGCAGTACTTC. The V call is TRBV4-2, the J call TRBJ2-7; 7 bases match TRBD1. Germline CDR1 reads LGHNA; CDR2 reads YNFKEQ. The CDR3 runs to 15 residues. The junction had 5 bases not matched to a gene; V was cut back by 0 bases and J by 3 bases.

This rearrangement joins TRBV20-1 to TRBJ2-1; TRBD1 aligns across 10 bases. Trimming removed 5 bases from V and 8 bases from J; junction bases left unmatched: 9. The CDR3 runs 14 residues. Germline V gives CDR1 DFQATT, CDR2 SNEGSKA (reference sequence). CDR3 loop: CSAVSGTGVYEQFF. The CDR3 region has the DNA TGCAGTGCTGTGTCCGGGACAGGGGTCTATGAGCAGTTCTTC.

This chain links TRBV20-1 with TRBJ1-1, with D possibly matching TRBD1 (5 bases). Trimming took off 5 bases at V and 5 bases at J, with 9 bases between the two ends. The length of the CDR3 is 11 residues. Looked up from germline, CDR1 is DFQATT and CDR2 is SNEGSKA (reference sequence). CDR3 nucleotide sequence: TGCAGTGCTCATGGGGGAACTGAAGCTTTCTTT. Residues: CSAHGGTEAFF.

The chain couples TRBV9 to TRBJ2-7; 9 nucleotides line up with TRBD1. After removal of 0 bases from V and 1 base from J, the junction contained 11 bases not matched to a gene. The CDR3 is 18 amino acids. CDR1 and CDR2 from the germline V gene are SGDLS and YYNGEE. The CDR3 coding sequence is TGTGCCAGCAGCGTAGGGTCTACCCCGGGACAGGGTTCCTACGAGCAGTACTTC. It yields the protein CASSVGSTPGQGSYEQYF.

This clonotype was counted only a few times. CDR3 nucleotide sequence: TGCGCCAGCAGCCAAGGACTGTCGGTGAACACTGAAGCTTTCTTT. Translated, it gives CASSQGLSVNTEAFF. The chain carries TRBV4-3 and TRBJ1-1, with D uncertain. Germline CDR1 reads LGHNA; CDR2 reads YSLEER. The CDR3 is 15 amino acids. V lost 1 base, J lost 0 bases, and 9 bases lay in between.

J is TRBJ1-4 and V is TRBV5-6; 8 bases match TRBD1. Germline assignment: CDR1 SGHDT and CDR2 YYEEEE. This CDR3 region has 16 residues. V lost 1 base and J lost 8; bases outside the gene matches: 10. CDR3 in amino acids: CASSLYLSGGGEKLFF. The CDR3 DNA is TGTGCCAGCAGCTTGTATCTCTCAGGGGGCGGCGAAAAACTGTTTTTT.

The chain couples TRBV4-2 to TRBJ2-3, with TRBD1 as a possible D gene (6 bases). This CDR3 spans 14 amino acids. The V end was cut by 1 base, the J end by 4 bases, with 9 bases between. Germline values: CDR1 LGHNA, CDR2 YNFKEQ. The CDR3 sequence: CASSQVGGADTQYF. The CDR3 DNA sequence: TGTGCCAGCAGCCAAGTTGGGGGCGCAGATACGCAGTATTTT.